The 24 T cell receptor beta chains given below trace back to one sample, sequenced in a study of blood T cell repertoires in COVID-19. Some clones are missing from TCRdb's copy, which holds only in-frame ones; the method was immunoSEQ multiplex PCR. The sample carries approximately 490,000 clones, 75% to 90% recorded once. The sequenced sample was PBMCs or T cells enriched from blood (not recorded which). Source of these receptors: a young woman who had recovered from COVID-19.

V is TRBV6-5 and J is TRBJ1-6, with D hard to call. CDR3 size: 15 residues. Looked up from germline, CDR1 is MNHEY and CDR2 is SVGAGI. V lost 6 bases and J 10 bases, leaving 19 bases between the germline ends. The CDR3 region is CASSRKIPLRSPLHF. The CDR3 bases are TGTGCCAGCAGCAGAAAGATTCCCCTTCGATCACCCCTCCACTTT.

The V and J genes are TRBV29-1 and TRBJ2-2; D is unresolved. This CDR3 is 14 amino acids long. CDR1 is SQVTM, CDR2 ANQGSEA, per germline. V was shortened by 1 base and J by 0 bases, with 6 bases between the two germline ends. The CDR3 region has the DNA TGCAGCGTTGAAGCACCTACGAACACCGGGGAGCTGTTTTTT. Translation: CSVEAPTNTGELFF.

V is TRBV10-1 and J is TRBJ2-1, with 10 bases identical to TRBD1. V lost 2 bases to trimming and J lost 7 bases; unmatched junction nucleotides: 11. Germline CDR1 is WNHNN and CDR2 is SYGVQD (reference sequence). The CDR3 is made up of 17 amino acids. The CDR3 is CASSEQEGDRGVNEQFF. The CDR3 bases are TGCGCCAGCAGTGAGCAGGAGGGGGACAGGGGTGTAAATGAGCAGTTCTTC.

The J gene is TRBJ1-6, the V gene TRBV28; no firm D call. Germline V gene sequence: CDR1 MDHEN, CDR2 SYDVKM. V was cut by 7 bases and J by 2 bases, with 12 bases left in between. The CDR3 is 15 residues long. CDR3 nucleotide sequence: TGTGCCAGCAAGGAAGGGAGCACCTATAATTCACCCCTCCACTTT. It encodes CASKEGSTYNSPLHF.

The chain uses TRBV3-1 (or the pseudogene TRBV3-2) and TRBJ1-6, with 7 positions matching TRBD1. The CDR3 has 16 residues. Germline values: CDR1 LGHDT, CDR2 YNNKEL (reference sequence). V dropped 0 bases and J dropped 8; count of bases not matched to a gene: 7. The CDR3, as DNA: TGTGCCAGCAGCCAAGATTGGGCAGGGGGTTATTCACCCCTCCACTTT. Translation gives CASSQDWAGGYSPLHF.

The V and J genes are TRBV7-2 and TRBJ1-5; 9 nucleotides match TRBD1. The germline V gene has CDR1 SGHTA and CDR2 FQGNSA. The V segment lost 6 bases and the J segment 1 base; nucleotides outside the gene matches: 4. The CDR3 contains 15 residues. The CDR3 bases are TGTGCCAGCAGTTCGGACAGGGGAAGCAATCAGCCCCAGCATTTT. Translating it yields CASSSDRGSNQPQHF.

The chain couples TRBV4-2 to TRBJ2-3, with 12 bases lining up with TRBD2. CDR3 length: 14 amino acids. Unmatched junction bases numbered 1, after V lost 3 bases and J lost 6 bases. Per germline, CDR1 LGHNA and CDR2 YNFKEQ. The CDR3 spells CASSQGTSGDTQYF. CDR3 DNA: TGTGCCAGCAGCCAGGGGACTAGCGGGGATACGCAGTATTTT.

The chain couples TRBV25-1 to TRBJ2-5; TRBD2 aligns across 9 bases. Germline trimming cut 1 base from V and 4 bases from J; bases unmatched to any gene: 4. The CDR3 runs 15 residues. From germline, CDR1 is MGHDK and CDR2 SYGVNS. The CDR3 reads CASSEFGGGVETQYF. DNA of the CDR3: TGTGCCAGCAGTGAATTCGGCGGGGGGGTAGAGACCCAGTACTTC.

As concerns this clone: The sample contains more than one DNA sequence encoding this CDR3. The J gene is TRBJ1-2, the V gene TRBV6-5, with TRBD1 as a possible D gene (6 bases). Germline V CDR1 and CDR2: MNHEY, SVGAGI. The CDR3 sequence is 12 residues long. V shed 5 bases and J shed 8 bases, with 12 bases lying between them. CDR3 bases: TGTGCCAGCAGTCCGAACAGGGACGGCTACACCTTC. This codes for CASSPNRDGYTF.

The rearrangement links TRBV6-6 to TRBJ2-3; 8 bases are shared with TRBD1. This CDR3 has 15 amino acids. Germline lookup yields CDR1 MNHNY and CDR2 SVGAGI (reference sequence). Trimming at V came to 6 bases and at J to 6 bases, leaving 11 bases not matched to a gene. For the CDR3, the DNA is TGTGCCAGCAGGGCGACAGGGGCAAACTCGGATACGCAGTATTTT. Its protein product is CASRATGANSDTQYF.

CDR3 protein: CASSENYEQYF. The CDR3 coding sequence is TGTGCCAGCAGCGAGAACTACGAGCAGTACTTC. The chain carries TRBV2 and TRBJ2-7; D remains ambiguous. Trimming took off 6 bases at V and 3 bases at J, with 6 bases between the two ends. The germline V gene encodes CDR1 SNHLY and CDR2 FYNNEI. This CDR3 is built from 11 residues.

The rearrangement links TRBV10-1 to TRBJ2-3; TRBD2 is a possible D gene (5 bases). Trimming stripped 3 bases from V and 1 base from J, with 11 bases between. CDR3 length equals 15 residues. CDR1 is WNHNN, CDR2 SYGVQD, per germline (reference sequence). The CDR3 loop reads CASSDVRGGTDTQYF. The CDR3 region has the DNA TGCGCCAGCAGTGACGTCCGGGGTGGCACAGATACGCAGTATTTT.

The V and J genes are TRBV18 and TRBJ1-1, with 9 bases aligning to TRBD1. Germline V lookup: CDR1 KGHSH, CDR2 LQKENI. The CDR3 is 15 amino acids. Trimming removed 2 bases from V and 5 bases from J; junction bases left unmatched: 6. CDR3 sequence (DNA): TGTGCCAGCTCACCAACCGGGACAGGGATAACTGAAGCTTTCTTT. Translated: CASSPTGTGITEAFF.

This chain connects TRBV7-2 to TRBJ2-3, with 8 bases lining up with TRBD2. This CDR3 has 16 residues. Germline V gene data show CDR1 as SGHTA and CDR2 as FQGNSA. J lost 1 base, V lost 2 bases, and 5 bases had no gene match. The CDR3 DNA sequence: TGTGCCAGCAGCTTATTAGGGACTAGGGGCACAGATACGCAGTATTTT. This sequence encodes CASSLLGTRGTDTQYF.

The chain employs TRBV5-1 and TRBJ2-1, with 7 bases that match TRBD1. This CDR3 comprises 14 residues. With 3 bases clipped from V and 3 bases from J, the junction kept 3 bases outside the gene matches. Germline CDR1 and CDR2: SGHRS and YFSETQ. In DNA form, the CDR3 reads TGCGCCAGCAGCTCGGGACAGCTCTACAATGAGCAGTTCTTC. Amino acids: CASSSGQLYNEQFF.

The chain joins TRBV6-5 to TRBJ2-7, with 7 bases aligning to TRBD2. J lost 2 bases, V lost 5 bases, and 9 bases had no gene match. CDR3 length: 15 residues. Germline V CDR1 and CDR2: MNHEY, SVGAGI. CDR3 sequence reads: CASSHGRGDTYEQYF. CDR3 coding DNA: TGTGCCAGCAGTCATGGGAGGGGAGACACCTACGAGCAGTACTTC.

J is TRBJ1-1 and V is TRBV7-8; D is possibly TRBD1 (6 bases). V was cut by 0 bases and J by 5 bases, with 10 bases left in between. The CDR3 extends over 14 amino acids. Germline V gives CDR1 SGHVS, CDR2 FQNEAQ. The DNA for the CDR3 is TGTGCCAGCAGCTTAGCGGGGGGGCAGACTGAAGCTTTCTTT. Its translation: CASSLAGGQTEAFF.

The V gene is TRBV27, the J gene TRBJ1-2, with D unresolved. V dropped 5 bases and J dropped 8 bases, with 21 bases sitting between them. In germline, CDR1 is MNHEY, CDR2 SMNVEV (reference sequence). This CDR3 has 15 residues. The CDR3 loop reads CASSPKMLGSLGYTF. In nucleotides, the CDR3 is TGTGCCAGCAGTCCAAAGATGCTTGGTTCACTAGGCTACACCTTC.

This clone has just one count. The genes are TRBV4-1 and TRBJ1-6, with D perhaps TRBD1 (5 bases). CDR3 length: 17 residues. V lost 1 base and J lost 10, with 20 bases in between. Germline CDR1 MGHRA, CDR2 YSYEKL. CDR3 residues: CASSQGLGGRLGSPLHF. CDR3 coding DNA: TGCGCCAGCAGCCAAGGGCTCGGGGGGAGGCTAGGGTCACCCCTCCACTTT.

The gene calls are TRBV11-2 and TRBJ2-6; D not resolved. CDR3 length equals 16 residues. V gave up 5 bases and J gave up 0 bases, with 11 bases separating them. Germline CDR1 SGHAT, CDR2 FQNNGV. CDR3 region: CASSLRSVSGANVLTF. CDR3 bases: TGTGCCAGCAGCCTCCGCAGTGTCTCTGGGGCCAACGTCCTGACTTTC. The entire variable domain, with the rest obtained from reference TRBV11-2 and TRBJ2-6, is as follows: EAGVAQSPRYKIIEKRQSVAFWCNPISGHATLYWYQQILGQGPKLLIQFQNNGVVDDSQLPKDRFSAERLKGVDSTLKIQPAKLEDSAVYLCASSLRSVSGANVLTFGAGSRLTVL.

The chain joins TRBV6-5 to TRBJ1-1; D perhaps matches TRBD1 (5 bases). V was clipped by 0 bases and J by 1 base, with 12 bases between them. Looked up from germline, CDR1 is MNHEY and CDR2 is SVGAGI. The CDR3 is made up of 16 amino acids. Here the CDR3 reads CASSYSPGLPNTEAFF. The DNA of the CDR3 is TGTGCCAGCAGTTACTCACCGGGACTCCCGAACACTGAAGCTTTCTTT.

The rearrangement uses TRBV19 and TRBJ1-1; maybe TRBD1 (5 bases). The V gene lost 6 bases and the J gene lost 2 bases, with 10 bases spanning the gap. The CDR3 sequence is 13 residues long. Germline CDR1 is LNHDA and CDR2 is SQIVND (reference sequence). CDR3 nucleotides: TGTGCCAGTAGATGGGGCGGTAACACTGAAGCTTTCTTT. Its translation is CASRWGGNTEAFF.

The CDR3 loop reads CAWNPRFTEAFF. For the CDR3, the DNA is TGTGCCTGGAACCCCAGATTCACTGAAGCTTTCTTT. The chain is built from TRBV30 and TRBJ1-1; no clear D. Trimming stripped 4 bases from V and 4 bases from J, with 10 bases between. The length of the CDR3 is 12 residues. Germline CDR1 reads GTSNPN; CDR2 reads SVGIG (reference sequence).

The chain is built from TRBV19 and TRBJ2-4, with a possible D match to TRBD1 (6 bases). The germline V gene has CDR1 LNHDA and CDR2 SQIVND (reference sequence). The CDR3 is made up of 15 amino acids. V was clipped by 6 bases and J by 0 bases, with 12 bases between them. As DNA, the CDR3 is TGTGCCAGTAGGCCCGGACAGAGAGCCAAAAACATTCAGTACTTC. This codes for CASRPGQRAKNIQYF.